The 17 T cell receptor beta chains below all came from one sample that was sequenced in a study of blood T cells in healthy people across ages. Then a second PCR, running roughly 7 to 11 cycles, was carried out with a sample-barcoded 5' primer and a J-beta primer mix. In TCRdb, the 5' RACE reads were re-called with MiXCR into one record per CDR3 protein. The data show more than 700,000 distinct CDR3 sequences, about 53% seen once. Input material: blood. These receptors all stem from an older man in good health.

The V call is TRBV9, the J call TRBJ2-7; D remains ambiguous. CDR3 length equals 15 residues. Deletions cut 5 bases from V and 8 bases from J, with 23 bases between. Germline loops: CDR1 SGDLS, CDR2 YYNGEE. Here the CDR3 reads CASSKGEIAMGKQYF. The CDR3 DNA reads TGTGCCAGCAGTAAAGGAGAGATCGCCATGGGGAAGCAGTACTTC.

V is TRBV6-5 and J is TRBJ2-3; TRBD2 agrees at 7 bases. CDR3 length: 15 residues. CDR1 MNHEY and CDR2 SVGAGI come from the germline V gene. J gave up 14 bases and V 6 bases, and 20 bases lay outside the gene matches. Written as DNA, the CDR3 is TGTGCCAGCAGCCCACTAGCGTTAGACCACAGATACGCGTATTTT. The encoded protein is CASSPLALDHRYAYF.

This clonotype occurred many times. CDR3 region: CSVGRRQGDIHGYTF. CDR3 nucleotide sequence: TGCAGCGTTGGCCGCCGCCAAGGAGACATCCACGGCTACACCTTC. The chain links TRBV29-1 to TRBJ1-2; D gene uncertain. Trimming took 4 bases from V and 8 from J, leaving 23 bases between them. From germline, CDR1 is SQVTM and CDR2 ANQGSEA. The CDR3 contains 15 residues.

The chain links TRBV15 to TRBJ2-5; 8 bases align to TRBD2. After removal of 0 bases from V and 11 bases from J, the junction contained 17 bases not matched to a gene. The CDR3 is 17 amino acids. Germline assignment: CDR1 LNHNV and CDR2 YYDKDF (reference sequence). As DNA, the CDR3 is TGTGCCACCAGCAGAGATGAAATAGCGGGGATGTACAATGAGCAGTACTTC. Translated: CATSRDEIAGMYNEQYF.

The chain employs TRBV6-2 or TRBV6-3 and TRBJ1-2; weak D call: TRBD1 (6 bases). Germline lookup yields CDR1 MNHEY and CDR2 SVGEGT. CDR3 length equals 15 residues. V was pared by 0 bases and J by 5 bases, with 13 bases between. The chain's CDR3 is CASSYSRARGYGYTF. The CDR3 DNA follows: TGTGCCAGCAGTTACTCGAGAGCCAGGGGATATGGCTACACCTTC.

This clonotype has more than one count but fewer than ten. This chain uses TRBV7-2 with TRBJ2-1; tentatively, D is TRBD2 (6 bases). V lost 5 bases and J lost 12, with 14 bases in between. The CDR3 runs 12 residues. The germline gives CDR1 SGHTA, CDR2 FQGNSA. CDR3 amino acids: CASSPLAFGQFF. CDR3 DNA: TGTGCCAGCAGCCCACTAGCTTTTGGGCAGTTCTTC.

V and J are TRBV29-1 and TRBJ2-1; 11 positions agree with TRBD1. The length of the CDR3 is 16 residues. CDR1 and CDR2 (germline): SQVTM, ANQGSEA. V shed 3 bases and J 4 bases; nucleotides not matched to a gene: 8. As DNA, the CDR3 is TGCAGCGTTGATAGGGGTGGACAGGGGGCTTACAATGAGCAGTTCTTC. Protein: CSVDRGGQGAYNEQFF.

This clonotype showed up just a few times. The chain has TRBV12-3 or TRBV12-4 and TRBJ2-1; 9 nucleotides match TRBD2. The CDR3 has 15 residues. J lost 4 bases, V lost 4 bases, and 5 bases had no gene match. CDR3 amino acids: CASSWGLAGYNEQFF. CDR3 bases: TGTGCCAGCAGTTGGGGGCTAGCGGGATACAATGAGCAGTTCTTC.

This chain links TRBV10-3 with TRBJ2-4; possible D gene TRBD1, 6 bases. Near its end, the DNA agrees better with TRBJ2-7, so the J call may be wrong. CDR3 length: 15 residues. Per the germline V gene, CDR1 is ENHRY and CDR2 is SYGVKD. For the CDR3, the DNA is TGTGCCATCAGTGAGGCAGGGGATGGGATTGACGAGCAGTACTTC. This gives the protein CAISEAGDGIDEQYF.

V gene TRBV2 combines with J gene TRBJ2-5; D is perhaps TRBD1 or TRBD2 (6 bases each). The CDR3 is made up of 14 amino acids. The ends were cut back, 6 bases at V and 0 bases at J, with 11 bases in the middle. Germline CDR1 SNHLY, CDR2 FYNNEI. The CDR3: CASRGGGHQETQYF. The DNA of the CDR3 is TGTGCCAGCAGGGGGGGCGGACACCAAGAGACCCAGTACTTC.

The rearrangement links TRBV3-1 to TRBJ1-6; a weak D match, TRBD1 (5 bases). V lost 3 bases, J lost 10 bases, and 13 bases lay in between. CDR3 length: 14 amino acids. Germline lookup yields CDR1 LGHDT and CDR2 YNNKEL (reference sequence). The CDR3 region has the DNA TGTGCCAGCAGCCAGCCAGGGATGCCCTCACCCCTCCACTTT. It specifies CASSQPGMPSPLHF.

This clonotype was recorded a few times. V is TRBV11-2 and J is TRBJ2-7, with 8 nucleotides matching TRBD2. Per the germline V gene, CDR1 is SGHAT and CDR2 is FQNNGV. This CDR3 contains 17 residues. Trimming at V came to 4 bases and at J to 0 bases, leaving 11 bases not matched to a gene. Written as DNA, the CDR3 is TGTGCCAGCAGCTCGCTACAGACTAGCGCCAGCTCCTACGAGCAGTACTTC. Its translation: CASSSLQTSASSYEQYF.

A remark on this clonotype: This could be a read error, since a much larger clone is one nucleotide away. J is TRBJ2-3 and V is TRBV3-1; 8 positions agree with TRBD2. Germline assignment: CDR1 LGHDT and CDR2 YNNKEL (reference sequence). The CDR3 has 14 amino acids. In nucleotides, the CDR3 is TGTGCCAGCAGCCAAGGGACTAGCACAGATGCGCAGTATTTT. This sequence encodes CASSQGTSTDAQYF.

This clonotype was counted once. The V gene is TRBV20-1, the J gene TRBJ1-5; 8 positions agree with TRBD1. The V and J ends lost 3 bases and 0 bases, in that order; junction bases with no gene match: 4. CDR1 DFQATT and CDR2 SNEGSKA come from the germline V gene (reference sequence). The CDR3 extends over 15 amino acids. CDR3 loop: CSASPTGVSNQPQHF. Here the CDR3 DNA reads TGCAGTGCTAGTCCGACAGGGGTTAGCAATCAGCCCCAGCATTTT.

V usage is TRBV27 and J usage is TRBJ1-2; 7 bases are a match to TRBD1. V lost 10 bases to trimming and J lost 2 bases; unmatched junction nucleotides: 7. This CDR3 is 13 amino acids long. The germline V gene has CDR1 MNHEY and CDR2 SMNVEV (reference sequence). Here the CDR3 reads CANNRGRNYGYTF. The CDR3 DNA is TGTGCCAATAACAGGGGCCGAAACTATGGCTACACCTTC.

This chain links TRBV7-3 with TRBJ1-1; D gene uncertain. The V end lost 5 bases, the J end lost 10 bases, and 17 bases lay between the germline ends. Germline V gene sequence: CDR1 SGHTA, CDR2 FQGTGA. This CDR3 region has 13 residues. This CDR3 reads CASSQHPGLGAFF. DNA of the CDR3: TGTGCCAGCAGCCAACATCCAGGACTTGGAGCTTTCTTT.

The chain joins TRBV3-1 to TRBJ2-7, with a weak D call TRBD2 (5 bases). CDR1 is LGHDT and CDR2 is YNNKEL in the germline V gene (reference sequence). V was clipped by 6 bases and J by 3 bases, with 9 bases between them. CDR3 length equals 12 residues. The CDR3 DNA reads TGTGCCAGCAGTTCTGCGGGCTACGAGCAGTACTTC. Its protein is CASSSAGYEQYF.